This paragraph covers one T cell receptor (beta chain) sequence. This clone has just a few counts. The antigen it binds to is not known. Base qualities are not at hand, and no much larger clone is one base apart. The sample comes from a study of cytomegalovirus exposure and HLA in healthy donors (dated by TCRdb to 2016 to 2017). For the wider study: An earlier analysis of roughly 500 of the donors reported about 290 Gb of sequence data and more than 90 million unique TCR beta sequences from some 180 million T cells. Alongside the repertoire data, information on donor age, sex, ethnicity and CMV serostatus was compiled. To predict cytomegalovirus infection status, the study combined high-throughput TCR immunosequencing, statistical association of individual TCRs with disease status, and machine learning. An early release covering just under 650 HLA-typed donors comprised 250 to 350 gigabases of sequencing data and roughly 85 million unique TCR sequences. The genetic ancestry cluster associated with self-reported Caucasian donors included roughly four fifths of the 300 to 450 genotyped donors. Because of strong linkage in the cohort, roughly 5 DR-DQ haplotypes were treated as single units for association and clustering. Typing coverage differed by locus: A, B, C, DRB1 and DQB1 were typed in about 629-640 donors, DQA1 in approximately 520, DPA1 in roughly 590, and DPB1 in 450 to 480. Rather than drawing on any new phenotypic data, the later analysis identified candidate immune exposures from TCR beta sequences and the way those sequences occurred across donors. HLA typing included class I and class II loci at four-digit resolution. To decide whether each TCR beta V gene segment behaved as functional or pseudogenic, an earlier analysis of some 600 of the donors relied on high-throughput TCR beta sequencing. A later genetic analysis used genome-wide SNP genotypes for about three fifths of the 666 donors, treating that subset as a discovery cohort. In addition to the first cohort of 650 to 800 subjects, a separate validation cohort of about 120 different subjects was used. The aim of the study was to test whether cataloging public T cell receptors could identify signatures of past pathogen exposure. On average, roughly 250,000 unique TCR beta nucleotide sequences were sequenced per donor among fewer than 500 genotyped donors of the cohort, with roughly 18% of those sequences being non-productive. The study profiled the T cell repertoires of under 700 subjects by immunosequencing and related them to cytomegalovirus serostatus. A later analysis re-examined previously published TCR beta repertoires from hundreds of donors and added high-resolution HLA genotyping to investigate patterns of TCR occurrence. Every discovery cohort repertoire had been produced on one sequencing platform.

V ends up 7 bases short and J 4 bases short, with an unmatched junction base count of 7. Including cysteine and phenylalanine, the CDR3 has 15 amino acids. Only the CDR3 portion is preserved as DNA: 45 bases, with reading frame beginning at the first base. As encoded in the germline V gene, CDR1 is MNHNS while CDR2 is SASEGT. Library construction relied on the immunoSEQ multiplex PCR assay. A mixture of 60 forward primers for TCR Vbeta segments and 13 reverse primers for TCR Jbeta segments was used in the multiplex PCR. The CDR3 region of rearranged TCR beta genes was amplified from genomic DNA by a multiplex PCR assay. On the Illumina HiSeq System, the amplified TCR beta libraries were sequenced as 87-base-pair reads. Concerning the study's data processing: A later analysis counted approximately 84 million unique TCR beta chains across the roughly 700 repertoires, and some 11 million of these chains were shared by at least two donors. Raw reads were error-corrected and collapsed into unique sequences by a nearest-neighbor algorithm in which closely related sequences were merged to remove PCR and sequencing errors. V, D and J gene segments were assigned by aligning CDR3 sequences to IMGT reference sequences. Each retained sequence needed at least a six-nucleotide match to both a V gene segment and a J gene segment. A rearrangement counted as productive if the CDR3 had no stop codons and remained in frame with V and J, and every other rearrangement counted as non-productive. CDR3 was defined according to IMGT convention as the region running from the second conserved V-encoded cysteine to the conserved J-encoded phenylalanine. The earlier analysis of about 570 of the donors excluded any sequence lacking an unambiguous match to a single V gene segment. In an earlier analysis of 587 of the donors, a V segment was called functional when productive rearrangements were above 56.7%, and segregating when the standard deviation between donors exceeded 5%. A statistical classification framework was built for diagnosing cytomegalovirus status from the catalog of TCR beta chain sequences. A later analysis assigned V and J genes by comparing TCR nucleotide sequences with IMGT/GENE-DB human TR gene sequences. Using the TCRdist pipeline, a later analysis assigned CDR3 sequences along with most-parsimonious VDJ recombination scenarios. In a later analysis, every TCR beta chain was defined by the combination of its CDR3 amino acid sequence and its V-gene family, and reads without a unique V-gene family were dropped. As a way to deal with suspected cross-contamination and a sequencing artifact, a later analysis dropped nearly 600 nucleotide sequences that were highly shared and had low generation probability. In a later analysis, a clonal expansion index was calculated for each public chain from normalized within-repertoire ranks of inferred template counts. In a later analysis, generation probabilities were computed using a VDJ recombination model fitted to out-of-frame rearrangements, and the results were checked against IGoR. A later analysis scored TCR-TCR, TCR-HLA and TCR-CMV co-occurrence with hypergeometric tests, applying a repertoire-size bias correction to TCR pairs. In a later analysis, false discovery rates were estimated by permuting HLA or CMV assignments 20 times. In a later analysis, co-occurring TCRs were grouped using DBSCAN, with TCRdist sequence similarity added in when clustering inside HLA-allele-positive subsets. Repertoires with fewer than 30,000 or more than 120,000 public chains were left out of co-occurrence clustering, as were five repertoires with anomalous nucleotide sharing. TCRdb's version of the immuneACCESS table is confined to in-frame rearrangements and falls short of the full clone set. An unresolved V gene accounts for under half of the shortfall where checked; the remainder is of unknown origin. The V and J calls and the clone size are those of that table, but D and trimming were determined from the DNA. The sample profile shows about 130,000 clones; 80% of them were found once. In total, the top ten clones hold 1% of the sample.

The cohort was made up of approximately 670 healthy bone marrow donors. At the time of sampling, every cohort member was nominally healthy, though immune exposures that went unrecorded were likely present. The donor tested CMV seronegative, placing the donor among the 350 or so seronegative members of the cohort. A peripheral blood sample was provided by each donor, and peripheral blood mononuclear cells were used for TCR beta sequencing. The Qiagen DNeasy Blood Extraction Kit was used to extract genomic DNA from the blood cell samples. Study-wide conclusions, independent of this receptor: About 17 rarely observed V segments, including chromosome 9 orphons, were excluded from the earlier analysis of several hundred of the donors because counts were too low. Correlated functional status among segregating V segments might be attributable to linkage disequilibrium, but an unknown experimental factor could not be ruled out. Because HLA typing was missing for some donors at each locus, association tests included only the typed subset. A later analysis found that TCR association rates varied across HLA loci, with DRB1 alleles showing the most associated TCRs and HLA-C alleles the fewest. Across donors, most TCR sequences were observed very rarely, whereas some public TCRs were present in many individuals. In an earlier analysis of approximately 590 of the donors, most TCR beta V segments appeared in productive rearrangements about 87% or about 30% of the time, broadly matching IMGT annotations. For the cohort, immune exposure information was limited to CMV serostatus. It was suggested by the authors that the approach could potentially be generalized to other disease states and immunological phenotypes. Presence/absence analyses assumed roughly uniform sequencing depth across donors, an assumption that may not hold. A later analysis associated about 17,000 TCR beta sequences with specific HLA alleles at a false discovery rate of 0.05. A further reported finding was that TCR beta sequences accurately predicted the HLA-A and HLA-B alleles for most subjects in the first cohort. According to a later genetic analysis, donors in an Asian-associated ancestry cluster had fewer N-insertions in productive TCRs than the approximately 710-donor mean. In a later analysis, HLA-associated TCR beta chains showed more clonal expansion and lower generation probabilities than non-associated chains that were equally common. An association between a missense DCLRE1C variant and V-gene and J-gene trimming of TCR beta chains was found in a later genetic analysis and replicated in an independent cohort. A cluster of highly shared sequence variants was judged likely to represent a technical artifact of the sequencing pipeline. Three of the identified cytomegalovirus-associated TCR beta chains were confirmed in vitro to be specific for cytomegalovirus antigens. Cytomegalovirus status was reported to be diagnosed by the classifier with high specificity and sensitivity in both the original and validation cohorts. The study gave a list of some 150 TCR beta chains associated with cytomegalovirus. This cohort had only TCR beta chains sequenced, and the lack of alpha or paired-chain data limited which features could be detected. Several of the top co-occurrence clusters appeared to be linked to parvovirus B19, influenza, CMV and Epstein-Barr virus, according to a later analysis. The 87-base-pair reads could not distinguish some IMGT-functional V segments, including TRBV6-2 and TRBV6-3, so those segments were excluded. A later analysis found that most CMV-associated TCR beta chains appeared HLA-restricted, with HLA associations seemingly driven largely by CMV exposure. When HLA alleles, especially DR and DQ, strongly co-occurred, TCR associations were difficult to assign to individual alleles.

The source is a man between 40 and 49 years old in good health and CMV-seronegative. Sequenced material: PBMCs. Recombination joined TRBV6-1 with TRBJ2-3; 11 junctional bases match TRBD2. For the CDR3, the sequence is CASTELAGAPDTQYF. The base sequence is TGTGCCAGCACAGAACTAGCGGGAGCCCCAGATACGCAGTATTTT.